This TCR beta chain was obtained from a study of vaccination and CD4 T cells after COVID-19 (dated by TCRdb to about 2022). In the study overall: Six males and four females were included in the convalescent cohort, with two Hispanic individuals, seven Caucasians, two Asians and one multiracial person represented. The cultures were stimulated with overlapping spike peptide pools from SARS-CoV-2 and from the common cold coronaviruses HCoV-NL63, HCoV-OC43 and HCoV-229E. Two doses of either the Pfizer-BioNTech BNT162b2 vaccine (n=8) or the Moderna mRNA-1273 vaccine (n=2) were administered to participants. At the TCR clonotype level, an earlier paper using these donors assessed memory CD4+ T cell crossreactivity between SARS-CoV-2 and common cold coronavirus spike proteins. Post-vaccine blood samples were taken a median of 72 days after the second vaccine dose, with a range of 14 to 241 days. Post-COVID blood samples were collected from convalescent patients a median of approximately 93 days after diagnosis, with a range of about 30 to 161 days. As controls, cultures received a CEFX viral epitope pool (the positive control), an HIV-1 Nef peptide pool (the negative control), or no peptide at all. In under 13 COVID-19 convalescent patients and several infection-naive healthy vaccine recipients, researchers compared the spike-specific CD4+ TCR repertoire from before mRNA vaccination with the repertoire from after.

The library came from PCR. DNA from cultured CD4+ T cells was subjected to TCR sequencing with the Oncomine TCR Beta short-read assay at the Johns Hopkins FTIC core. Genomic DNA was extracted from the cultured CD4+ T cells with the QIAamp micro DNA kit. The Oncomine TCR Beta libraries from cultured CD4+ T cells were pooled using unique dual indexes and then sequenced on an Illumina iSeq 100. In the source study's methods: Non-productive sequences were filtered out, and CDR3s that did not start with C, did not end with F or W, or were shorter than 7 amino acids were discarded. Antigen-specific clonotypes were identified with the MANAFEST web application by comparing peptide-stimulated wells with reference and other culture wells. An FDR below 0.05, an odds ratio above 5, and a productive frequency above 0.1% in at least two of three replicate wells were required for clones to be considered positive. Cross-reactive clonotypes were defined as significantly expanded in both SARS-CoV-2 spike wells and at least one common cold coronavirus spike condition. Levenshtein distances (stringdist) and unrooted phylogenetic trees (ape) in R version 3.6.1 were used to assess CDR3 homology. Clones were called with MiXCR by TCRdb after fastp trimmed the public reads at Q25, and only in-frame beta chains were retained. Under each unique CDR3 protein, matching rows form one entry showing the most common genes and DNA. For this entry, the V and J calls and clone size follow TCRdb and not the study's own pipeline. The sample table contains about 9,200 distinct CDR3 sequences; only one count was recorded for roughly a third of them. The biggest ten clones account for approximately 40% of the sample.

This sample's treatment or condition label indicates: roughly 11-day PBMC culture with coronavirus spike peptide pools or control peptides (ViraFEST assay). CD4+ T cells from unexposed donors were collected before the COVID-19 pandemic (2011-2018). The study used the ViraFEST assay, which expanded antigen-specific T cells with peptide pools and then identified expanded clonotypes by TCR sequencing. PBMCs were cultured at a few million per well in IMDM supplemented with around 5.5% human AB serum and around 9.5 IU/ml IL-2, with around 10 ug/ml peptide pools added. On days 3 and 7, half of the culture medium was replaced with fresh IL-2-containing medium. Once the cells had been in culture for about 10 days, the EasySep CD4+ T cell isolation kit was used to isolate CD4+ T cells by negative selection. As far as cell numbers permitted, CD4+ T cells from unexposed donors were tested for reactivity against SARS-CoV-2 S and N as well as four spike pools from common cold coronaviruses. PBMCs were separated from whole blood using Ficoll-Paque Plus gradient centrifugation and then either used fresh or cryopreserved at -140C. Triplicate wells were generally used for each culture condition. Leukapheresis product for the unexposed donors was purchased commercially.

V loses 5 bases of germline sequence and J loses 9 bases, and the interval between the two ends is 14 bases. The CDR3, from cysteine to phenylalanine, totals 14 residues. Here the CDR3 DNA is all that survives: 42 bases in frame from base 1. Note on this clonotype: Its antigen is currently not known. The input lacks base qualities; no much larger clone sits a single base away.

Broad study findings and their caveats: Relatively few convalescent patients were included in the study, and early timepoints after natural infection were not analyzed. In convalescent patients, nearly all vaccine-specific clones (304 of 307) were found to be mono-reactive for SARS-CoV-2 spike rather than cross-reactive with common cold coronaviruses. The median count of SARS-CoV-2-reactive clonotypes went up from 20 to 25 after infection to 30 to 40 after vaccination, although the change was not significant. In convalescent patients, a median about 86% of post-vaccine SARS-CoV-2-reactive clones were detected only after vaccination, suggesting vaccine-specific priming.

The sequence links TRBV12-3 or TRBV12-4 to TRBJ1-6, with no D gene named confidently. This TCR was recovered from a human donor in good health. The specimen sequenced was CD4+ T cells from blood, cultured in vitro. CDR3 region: CASSPDGYGSPLHF. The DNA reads TGTGCCAGCAGTCCCGACGGGTATGGTTCACCCCTCCACTTT.